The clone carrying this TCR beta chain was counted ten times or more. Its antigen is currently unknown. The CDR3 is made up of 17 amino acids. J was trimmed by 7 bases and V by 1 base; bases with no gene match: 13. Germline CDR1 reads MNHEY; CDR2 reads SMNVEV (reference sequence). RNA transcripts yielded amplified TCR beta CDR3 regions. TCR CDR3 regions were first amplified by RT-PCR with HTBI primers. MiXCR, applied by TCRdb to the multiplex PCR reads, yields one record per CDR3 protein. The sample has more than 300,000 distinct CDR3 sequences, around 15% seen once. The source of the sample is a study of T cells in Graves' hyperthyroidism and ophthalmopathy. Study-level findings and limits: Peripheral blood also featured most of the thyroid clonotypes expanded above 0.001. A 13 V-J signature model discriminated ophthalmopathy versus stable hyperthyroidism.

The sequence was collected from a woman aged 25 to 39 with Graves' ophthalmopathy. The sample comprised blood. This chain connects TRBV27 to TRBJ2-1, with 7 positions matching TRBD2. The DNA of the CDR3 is TGTGCCAGCAGTTTATTGGGGGGGGGTGCTCTTGGGAATGAGCAGTTCTTC. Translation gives CASSLLGGGALGNEQFF.